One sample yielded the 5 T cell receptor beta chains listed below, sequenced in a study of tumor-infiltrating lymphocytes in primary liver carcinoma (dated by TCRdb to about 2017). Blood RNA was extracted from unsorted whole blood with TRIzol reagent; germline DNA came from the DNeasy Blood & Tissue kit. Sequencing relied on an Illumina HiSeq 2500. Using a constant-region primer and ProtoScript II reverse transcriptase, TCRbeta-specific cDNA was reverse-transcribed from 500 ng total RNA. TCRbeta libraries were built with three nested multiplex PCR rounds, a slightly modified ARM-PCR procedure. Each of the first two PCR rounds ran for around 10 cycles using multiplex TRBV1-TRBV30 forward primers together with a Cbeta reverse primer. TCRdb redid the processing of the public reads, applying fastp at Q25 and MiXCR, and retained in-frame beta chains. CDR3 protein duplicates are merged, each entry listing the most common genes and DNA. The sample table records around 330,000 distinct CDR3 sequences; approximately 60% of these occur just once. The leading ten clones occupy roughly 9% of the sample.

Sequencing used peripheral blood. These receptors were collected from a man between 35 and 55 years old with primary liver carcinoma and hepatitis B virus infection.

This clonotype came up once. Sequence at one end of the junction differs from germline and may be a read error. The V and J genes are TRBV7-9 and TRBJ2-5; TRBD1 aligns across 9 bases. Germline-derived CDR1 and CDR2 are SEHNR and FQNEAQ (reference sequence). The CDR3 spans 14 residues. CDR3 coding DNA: TGTGCCAACAGCCTCGGACAGGGGCAAGAGACCCAGTACTTC. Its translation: CANSLGQGQETQYF.

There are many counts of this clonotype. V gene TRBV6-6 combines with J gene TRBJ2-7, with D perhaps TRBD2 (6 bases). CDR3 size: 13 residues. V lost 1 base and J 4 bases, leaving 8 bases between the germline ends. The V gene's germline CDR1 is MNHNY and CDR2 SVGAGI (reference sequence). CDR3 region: CASSYWGEYEQYF. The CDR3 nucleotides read TGTGCCAGCAGTTACTGGGGGGAGTACGAGCAGTACTTC.

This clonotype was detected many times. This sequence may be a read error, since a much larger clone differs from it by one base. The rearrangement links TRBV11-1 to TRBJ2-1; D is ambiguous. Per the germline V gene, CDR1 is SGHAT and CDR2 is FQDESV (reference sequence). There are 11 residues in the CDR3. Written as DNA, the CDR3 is TGTGCCAGCAGCCCCCTACACGAGCAGTCCTTC. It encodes CASSPLHEQSF.

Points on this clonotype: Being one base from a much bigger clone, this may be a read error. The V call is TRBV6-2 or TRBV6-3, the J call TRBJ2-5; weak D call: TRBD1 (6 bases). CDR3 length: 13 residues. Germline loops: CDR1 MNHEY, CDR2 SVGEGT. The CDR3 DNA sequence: TGTGCCAGCAGAGAAACAGGGATGGAGACCCTGTACTTC. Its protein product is CASRETGMETLYF.

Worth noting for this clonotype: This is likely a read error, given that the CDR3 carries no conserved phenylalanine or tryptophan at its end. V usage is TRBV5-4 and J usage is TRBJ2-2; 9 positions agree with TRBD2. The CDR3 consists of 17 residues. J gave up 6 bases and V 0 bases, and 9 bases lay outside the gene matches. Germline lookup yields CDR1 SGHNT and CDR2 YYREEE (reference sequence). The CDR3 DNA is TGTGCCAGCAGCTTGGGAGCGGGAGGATCTTTCCCCGGGGAGCTGTTTTCT. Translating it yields CASSLGAGGSFPGELFS.